This note documents a single TCR beta chain sequence. Its antigen is currently unknown. The data belong to a study of T cell responses to AZD1222 COVID-19 vaccine. Whole-study results and caveats: Possibly, clonal diversity was underestimated; donors were largely white British and included more females.

Repertoires were generated with immunoSEQ multiplex PCR, while TCRdb's copy carries only in-frame clones and drops some. The sample holds about 86,000 clones, around 89% seen once. The CDR3 is 15 residues long. Germline trimming cut 6 bases from V and 5 bases from J; bases unmatched to any gene: 11. Per the germline V gene, CDR1 is KGHSH and CDR2 is LQKENI. This receptor was identified in an adult who received the AZD1222 COVID-19 vaccine. This sequence joins TRBV18 and TRBJ2-5, with 8 bases that match TRBD2. The specimen was peripheral blood, collected 28 days after the second AZD1222 dose. The CDR3 DNA follows: TGTGCCAGCTCGACAAATAGCGGGATCCGGGAGACCCAGTACTTC. Translated, it gives CASSTNSGIRETQYF.